This T cell receptor (beta chain) was sequenced during a study of blood T cell repertoires in COVID-19. The wider study: Sites in the United States, Italy and Spain provided acute and convalescent COVID-19 samples. Nucleic acid was either cDNA or gDNA, and it came from T cells, B-cell-depleted T cells, or PBMCs.

The CDR3 is 15 amino acids. V was pared by 0 bases and J by 5 bases, with 13 bases between. CDR1 and CDR2 (germline): MNHEY, SVGAGI. In the source study's methods: It was from reference gene primer amplification that nucleated cell counts were estimated. The assay was immunoSEQ multiplex PCR, and TCRdb's table has in-frame clones only and misses some. V and J calls and clone size are given by that table; D and trimming were obtained from the DNA. The data hold about 360,000 clones, with around 87% observed a single time. This clone occurred once. The sample was peripheral blood. The rearrangement links TRBV6-5 to TRBJ2-5; D is possibly TRBD1 (5 bases). The clonotype comes from a human donor in a cohort sampled during active COVID-19. CDR3: CASSYSFGAGETQYF. The CDR3 nucleotides read TGTGCCAGCAGTTACTCGTTTGGGGCCGGGGAGACCCAGTACTTC.